This T cell receptor (beta chain) was identified during a study of radiation and T cells in renal cell carcinoma. Study-wide points: Top 100 clonotypes averaged approximately 50% in irradiated versus roughly 45% in nephrectomy-only tumors. Dominant CDR3 motifs occupied more repertoire in irradiated than control tumors.

The assay was immunoSEQ multiplex PCR, and TCRdb's table has in-frame clones only and misses some. The sample consists of 20,000 to 25,000 clones, 58% of them appearing once. Specified treatment: treatment-naive control, cytoreductive nephrectomy. This renal cell carcinoma was of the clear cell type. J lost 2 bases, V lost 4 bases, and 7 bases had no gene match. The CDR3 length is 16 residues. Germline V gene lookup returns CDR1 SGHRS and CDR2 YFSETQ. With regard to this clone: What it binds is not known.

The chain has TRBV5-1 and TRBJ2-1; 9 nucleotides match TRBD2. Sample: tumor tissue, taken from a patient whose treatment was nephrectomy without radiotherapy. The sequence came from a man aged 40-49 years with renal cell carcinoma. The CDR3 is CASSVSGGPTYNEQFF. For the CDR3, the DNA is TGCGCCAGCAGCGTGAGCGGGGGGCCTACCTACAATGAGCAGTTCTTC.